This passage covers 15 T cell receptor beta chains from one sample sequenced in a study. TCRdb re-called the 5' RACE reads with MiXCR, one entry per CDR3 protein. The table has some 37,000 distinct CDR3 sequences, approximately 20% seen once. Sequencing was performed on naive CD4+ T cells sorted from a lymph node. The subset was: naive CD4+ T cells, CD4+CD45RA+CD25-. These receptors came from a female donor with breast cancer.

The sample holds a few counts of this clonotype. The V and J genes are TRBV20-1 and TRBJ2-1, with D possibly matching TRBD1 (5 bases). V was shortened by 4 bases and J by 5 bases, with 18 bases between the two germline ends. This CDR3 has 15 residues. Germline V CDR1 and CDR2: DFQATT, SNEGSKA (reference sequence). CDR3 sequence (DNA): TGCAGTGCTAACAGTGGGGCTAAATCCGACAATGAGCAGTTCTTC. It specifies CSANSGAKSDNEQFF.

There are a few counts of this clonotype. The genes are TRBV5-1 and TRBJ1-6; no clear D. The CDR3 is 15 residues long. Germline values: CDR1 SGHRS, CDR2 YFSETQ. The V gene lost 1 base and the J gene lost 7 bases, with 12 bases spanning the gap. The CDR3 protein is CASSLMARENSPLHF. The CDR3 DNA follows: TGCGCCAGCAGCTTGATGGCAAGAGAGAATTCACCCCTCCACTTT.

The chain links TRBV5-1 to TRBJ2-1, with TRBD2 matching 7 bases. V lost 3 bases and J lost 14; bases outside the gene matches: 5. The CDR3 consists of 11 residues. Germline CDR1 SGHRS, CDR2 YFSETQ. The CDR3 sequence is CASSSTSEKFF. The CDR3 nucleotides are TGCGCCAGCAGCTCAACTAGCGAAAAGTTCTTC. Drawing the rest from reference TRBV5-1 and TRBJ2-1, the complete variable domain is KAGVTQTPRYLIKTRGQQVTLSCSPISGHRSVSWYQQTPGQGLQFLFEYFSETQRNKGNFPGRFSGRQFSNSRSEMNVSTLELGDSALYLCASSSTSEKFFGPGTRLTVL.

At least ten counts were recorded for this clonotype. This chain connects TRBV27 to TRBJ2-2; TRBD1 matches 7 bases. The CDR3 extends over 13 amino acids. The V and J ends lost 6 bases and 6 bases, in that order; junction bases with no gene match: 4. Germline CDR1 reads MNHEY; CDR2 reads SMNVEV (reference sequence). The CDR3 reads CASRNRGSGELFF. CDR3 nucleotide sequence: TGTGCCAGCAGGAACAGGGGTTCCGGGGAGCTGTTTTTT.

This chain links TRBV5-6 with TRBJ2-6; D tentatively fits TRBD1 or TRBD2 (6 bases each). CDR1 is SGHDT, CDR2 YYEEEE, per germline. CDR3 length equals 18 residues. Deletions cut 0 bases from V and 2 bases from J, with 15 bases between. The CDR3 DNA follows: TGTGCCAGCAGCTTGGATAGGGGGGCAGGAACTGGGGCCAACGTCCTGACTTTC. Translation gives CASSLDRGAGTGANVLTF.

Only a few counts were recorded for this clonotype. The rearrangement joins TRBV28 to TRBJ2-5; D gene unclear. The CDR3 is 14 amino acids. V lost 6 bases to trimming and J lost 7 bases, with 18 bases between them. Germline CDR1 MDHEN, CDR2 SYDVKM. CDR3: CASRPQSQSWTQYF. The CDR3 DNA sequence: TGTGCCAGCAGGCCCCAGTCACAGAGTTGGACCCAGTACTTC.

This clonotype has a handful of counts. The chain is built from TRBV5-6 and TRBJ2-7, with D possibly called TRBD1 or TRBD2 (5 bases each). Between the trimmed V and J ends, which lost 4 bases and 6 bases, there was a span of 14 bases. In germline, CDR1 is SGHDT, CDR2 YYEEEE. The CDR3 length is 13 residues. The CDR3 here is CASSKGSLREQYF. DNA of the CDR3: TGTGCCAGCAGCAAGGGGAGCCTTCGCGAGCAGTACTTC.

CDR3 nucleotide sequence: TGTGCCAGCAGCCGCTGGGAGGAGCAGTTCTTC. Translating it yields CASSRWEEQFF. The chain is built from TRBV7-2 and TRBJ2-1, with TRBD2 as a possible D gene (5 bases). CDR1 is SGHTA and CDR2 is FQGNSA in the germline V gene. The CDR3 is 11 residues long. Deletions cut 5 bases from V and 10 bases from J, with 9 bases between.

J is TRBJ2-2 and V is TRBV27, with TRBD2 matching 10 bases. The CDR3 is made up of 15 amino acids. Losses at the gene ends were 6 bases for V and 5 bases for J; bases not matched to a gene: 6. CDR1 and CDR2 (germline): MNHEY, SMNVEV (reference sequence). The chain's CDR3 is CASRRLLAGTGELFF. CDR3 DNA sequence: TGTGCCAGCAGACGACTACTAGCGGGAACCGGGGAGCTGTTTTTT.

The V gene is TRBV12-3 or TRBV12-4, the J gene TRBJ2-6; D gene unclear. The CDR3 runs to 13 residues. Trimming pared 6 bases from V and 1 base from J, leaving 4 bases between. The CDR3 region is CASRQSGANVLTF. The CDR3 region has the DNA TGTGCCAGCAGGCAATCTGGGGCCAACGTCCTGACTTTC.

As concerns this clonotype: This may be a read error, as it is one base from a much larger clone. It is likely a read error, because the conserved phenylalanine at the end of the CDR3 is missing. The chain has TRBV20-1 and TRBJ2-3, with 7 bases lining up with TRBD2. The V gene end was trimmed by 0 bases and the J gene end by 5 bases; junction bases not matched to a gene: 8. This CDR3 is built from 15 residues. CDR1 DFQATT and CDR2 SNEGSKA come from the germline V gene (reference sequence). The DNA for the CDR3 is TGCAGTGCTAGAGACAGGAGCGGGACCCGAGATACGCAGTATTTA. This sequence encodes CSARDRSGTRDTQYL.

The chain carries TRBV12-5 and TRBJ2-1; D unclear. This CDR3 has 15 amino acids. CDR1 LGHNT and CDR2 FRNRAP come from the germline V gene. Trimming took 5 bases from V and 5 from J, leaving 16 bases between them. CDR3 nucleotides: TGTGCTAGTGGTACCTCAAGATCGTCTAACAATGAGCAGTTCTTC. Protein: CASGTSRSSNNEQFF. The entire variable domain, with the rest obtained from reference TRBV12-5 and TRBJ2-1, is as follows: DARVTQTPRHKVTEMGQEVTMRCQPILGHNTVFWYRQTMMQGLELLAYFRNRAPLDDSGMPKDRFSAEMPDATLATLKIQPSEPRDSAVYFCASGTSRSSNNEQFFGPGTRLTVL.

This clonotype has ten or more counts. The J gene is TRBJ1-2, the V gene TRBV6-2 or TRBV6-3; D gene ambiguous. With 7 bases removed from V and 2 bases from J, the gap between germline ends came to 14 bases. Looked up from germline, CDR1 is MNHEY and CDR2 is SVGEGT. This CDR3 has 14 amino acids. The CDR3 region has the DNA TGTGCCAGCATCGACGGGGTAGGGAACTATGGCTACACCTTC. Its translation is CASIDGVGNYGYTF.

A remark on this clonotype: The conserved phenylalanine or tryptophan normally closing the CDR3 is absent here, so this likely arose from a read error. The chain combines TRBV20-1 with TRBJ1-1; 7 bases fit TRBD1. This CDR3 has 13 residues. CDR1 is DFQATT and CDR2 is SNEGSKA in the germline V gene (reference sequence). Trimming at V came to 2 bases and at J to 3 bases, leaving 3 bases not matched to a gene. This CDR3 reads CSARTQGDTEAFS. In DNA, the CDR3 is TGCAGTGCTAGAACCCAGGGGGACACTGAAGCTTTCTCT.

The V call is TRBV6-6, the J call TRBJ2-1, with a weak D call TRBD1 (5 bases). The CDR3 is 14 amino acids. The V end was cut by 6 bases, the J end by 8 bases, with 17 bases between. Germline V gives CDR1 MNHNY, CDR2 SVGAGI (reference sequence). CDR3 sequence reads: CASSLSFQGDEQFF. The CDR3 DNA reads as TGTGCCAGCAGCCTCAGCTTCCAGGGCGATGAGCAGTTCTTC.